Reported below is one T cell receptor beta chain. This sample was taken from a study of blood T cell repertoires in COVID-19. J gave up 7 bases and V 0 bases, and 7 bases lay outside the gene matches. From germline, CDR1 is SGHDT and CDR2 YYEEEE. The CDR3 runs to 15 residues. Original processing methods: By means of reference gene primer amplification, nucleated cell counts were estimated. Here immunoSEQ multiplex PCR was the method, and the copy in TCRdb shows in-frame clones only, minus some. D and trimming come from the DNA, and the V and J calls and clone size come from that table. The data hold about 320,000 clones, with 90% observed a single time. Cohort allocation depended upon clinical history that participants reported.

The sequencing input was PBMCs or T cells enriched from blood (not recorded which). V is TRBV5-6 and J is TRBJ1-2, with TRBD1 identical over 9 bases. The receptor was isolated from a woman in her 30s who had been exposed to COVID-19. The CDR3 protein is CASSLDRGQGGGYTF. Written as DNA, the CDR3 is TGTGCCAGCAGCTTGGACAGGGGACAGGGAGGTGGCTACACCTTC.